These 7 T cell receptor beta chains originate from one sample sequenced in a study of technical replicates of blood from a handful of donors. Assay: immunoSEQ multiplex PCR; the TCRdb copy retains only in-frame clones and omits some. The table shows approximately 79,000 clones, with around 90% occurring only once. Material: T cells isolated from PBMCs. These receptors came from a human donor in good health.

The rearrangement joins TRBV11-2 to TRBJ2-3; D is possibly TRBD1 (6 bases). This CDR3 is built from 13 residues. Trimming stripped 0 bases from V and 13 bases from J, with 14 bases between. Germline V lookup: CDR1 SGHAT, CDR2 FQNNGV. This chain's CDR3 is CASSLEIGRGEYF. The CDR3 DNA follows: TGTGCCAGCAGCTTAGAGATAGGCAGGGGAGAGTATTTT. Using reference TRBV11-2 and TRBJ2-3 for the parts outside the CDR3, the full variable domain is EAGVAQSPRYKIIEKRQSVAFWCNPISGHATLYWYQQILGQGPKLLIQFQNNGVVDDSQLPKDRFSAERLKGVDSTLKIQPAKLEDSAVYLCASSLEIGRGEYFGPGTRLTVL.

This clone was seen more than once but under ten times. The chain links TRBV28 to TRBJ2-1; 9 bases align to TRBD2. The ends lost 11 bases at V and 3 bases at J; junction bases unmatched: 5. The CDR3 sequence is 13 residues long. Germline-derived CDR1 and CDR2 are MDHEN and SYDVKM. The CDR3 sequence: CACGTSLYNEQFF. The DNA of the CDR3 is TGTGCCTGCGGGACTAGCCTCTACAATGAGCAGTTCTTC.

Turning to this clone: Other DNA sequences of this sample code for an identical CDR3. This chain joins TRBV6-1 and TRBJ2-7; the D gene is possibly TRBD2 (6 bases). The CDR3 has 13 amino acids. Trimming stripped 4 bases from V and 3 bases from J, with 10 bases between. Germline V gives CDR1 MNHNS, CDR2 SASEGT. The CDR3 sequence is CASSAGLSYEQYF. The CDR3 coding sequence is TGTGCCAGCAGTGCGGGACTTAGCTACGAGCAGTACTTC.

The V gene is TRBV7-3, the J gene TRBJ2-1, with TRBD2 matching over 8 bases. The germline V gene encodes CDR1 SGHTA and CDR2 FQGTGA. The CDR3 runs 16 residues. With V trimmed by 1 base and J by 7 bases, 9 bases remained unmatched. Here the CDR3 DNA reads TGTGCCAGCAGCTTAATAGGGACTAGAATAGTTAATGAGCAGTTCTTC. Translated, it gives CASSLIGTRIVNEQFF.

The V gene is TRBV9, the J gene TRBJ2-1, with TRBD2 identical over 12 bases. Per germline, CDR1 SGDLS and CDR2 YYNGEE. With 0 bases clipped from V and 9 bases from J, the junction kept 4 bases outside the gene matches. The CDR3 is made up of 15 amino acids. CDR3 sequence: CASSVGLAGALEQFF. In nucleotides, the CDR3 is TGTGCCAGCAGCGTAGGACTAGCGGGAGCCCTTGAGCAGTTCTTC.

The chain couples TRBV7-8 to TRBJ2-2; a weak D match, TRBD2 (5 bases). CDR3 length equals 16 residues. V was trimmed by 5 bases and J by 9 bases, leaving 22 bases between them. Looked up from germline, CDR1 is SGHVS and CDR2 is FQNEAQ. CDR3 region: CASSTIVGVSSWELFF. In DNA form, the CDR3 reads TGTGCCAGCAGCACCATTGTGGGAGTGTCCTCGTGGGAGCTGTTTTTT.

J is TRBJ1-2 and V is TRBV18; 7 bases map to TRBD1. J was trimmed by 6 bases and V by 2 bases; bases with no gene match: 3. This CDR3 has 13 amino acids. Germline values: CDR1 KGHSH, CDR2 LQKENI. DNA of the CDR3: TGTGCCAGCTCACCAAAGGGGGCCGATGGCTACACCTTC. It is translated as CASSPKGADGYTF.